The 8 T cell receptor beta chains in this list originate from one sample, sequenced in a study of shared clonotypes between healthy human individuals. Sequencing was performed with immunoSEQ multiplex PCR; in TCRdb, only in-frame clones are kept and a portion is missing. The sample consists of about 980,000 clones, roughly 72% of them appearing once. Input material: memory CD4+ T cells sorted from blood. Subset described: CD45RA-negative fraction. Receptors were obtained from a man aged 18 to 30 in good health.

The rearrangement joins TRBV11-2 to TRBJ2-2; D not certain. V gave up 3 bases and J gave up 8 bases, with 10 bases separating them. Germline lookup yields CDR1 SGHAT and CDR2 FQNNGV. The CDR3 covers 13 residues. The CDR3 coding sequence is TGTGCCAGCAGCTTCCGATCCTTGGGGGAGCTGTTTTTT. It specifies CASSFRSLGELFF.

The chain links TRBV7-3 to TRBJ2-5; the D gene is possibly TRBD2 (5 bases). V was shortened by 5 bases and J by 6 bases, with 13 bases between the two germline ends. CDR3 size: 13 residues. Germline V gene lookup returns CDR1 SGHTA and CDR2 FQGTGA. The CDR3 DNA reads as TGTGCCAGCAGCCCAGACTACGGAAAGACCCAGTACTTC. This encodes CASSPDYGKTQYF.

The CDR3, as DNA: TGTGCCAGCAGCTCCCTCCGGAACACTGAAGCTTTCTTT. It specifies CASSSLRNTEAFF. This chain joins TRBV28 and TRBJ1-1; D is unclear. Germline assignment: CDR1 MDHEN and CDR2 SYDVKM. The V and J ends lost 6 bases and 1 base respectively, with 9 bases between them. This CDR3 contains 13 residues.

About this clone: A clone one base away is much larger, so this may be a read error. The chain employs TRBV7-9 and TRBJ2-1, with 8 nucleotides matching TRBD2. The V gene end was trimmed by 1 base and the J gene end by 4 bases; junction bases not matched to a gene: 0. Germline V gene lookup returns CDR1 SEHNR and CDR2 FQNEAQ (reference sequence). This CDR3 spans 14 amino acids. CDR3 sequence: CASSLGLAYNEQFF. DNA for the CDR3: TGTGCCAGCAGCTTAGGACTAGCGTACAATGAGCAGTTCTTC.

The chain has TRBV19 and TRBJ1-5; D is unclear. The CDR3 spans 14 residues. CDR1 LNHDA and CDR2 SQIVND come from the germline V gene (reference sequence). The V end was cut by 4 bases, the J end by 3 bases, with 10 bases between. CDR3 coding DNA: TGTGCCAGTAGTACGGAAGGTTACAATCAGCCCCAGCATTTT. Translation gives CASSTEGYNQPQHF. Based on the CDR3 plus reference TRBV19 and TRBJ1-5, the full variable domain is DGGITQSPKYLFRKEGQNVTLSCEQNLNHDAMYWYRQDPGQGLRLIYYSQIVNDFQKGDIAEGYSVSREKKESFPLTVTSAQKNPTAFYLCASSTEGYNQPQHFGDGTRLSIL.

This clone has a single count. The CDR3 coding sequence is TGCGCCAGCACCCCTACGGGACACATGTCTGGCACAGATACGCAGTATTTT. Amino acid sequence: CASTPTGHMSGTDTQYF. The chain has TRBV10-1 and TRBJ2-3; D might be TRBD1 (6 bases). Trimming took 7 bases from V and 1 from J, leaving 21 bases between them. The V gene's germline CDR1 is WNHNN and CDR2 SYGVQD (reference sequence). The CDR3 loop spans 17 amino acids.

CDR3 sequence (DNA): TGTGCCAGTAGCCCGTCGGGGCAGGGGGCCAGAGCTTTCTTT. As protein: CASSPSGQGARAFF. The rearrangement uses TRBV19 and TRBJ1-1; 8 bases align to TRBD1. From germline, CDR1 is LNHDA and CDR2 SQIVND (reference sequence). V gave up 6 bases and J gave up 10 bases; unmatched junction bases: 13. This CDR3 spans 14 amino acids.

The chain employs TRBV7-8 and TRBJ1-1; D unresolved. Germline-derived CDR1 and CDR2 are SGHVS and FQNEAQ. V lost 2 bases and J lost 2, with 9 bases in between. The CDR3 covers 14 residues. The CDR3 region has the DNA TGTGCCAGCAGCTTAATTGCGGTTAACACTGAAGCTTTCTTT. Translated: CASSLIAVNTEAFF. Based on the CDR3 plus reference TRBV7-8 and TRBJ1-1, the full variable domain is GAGVSQSPRYKVAKRGQDVALRCDPISGHVSLFWYQQALGQGPEFLTYFQNEAQLDKSGLPSDRFFAERPEGSVSTLKIQRTQQEDSAVYLCASSLIAVNTEAFFGQGTRLTVV.